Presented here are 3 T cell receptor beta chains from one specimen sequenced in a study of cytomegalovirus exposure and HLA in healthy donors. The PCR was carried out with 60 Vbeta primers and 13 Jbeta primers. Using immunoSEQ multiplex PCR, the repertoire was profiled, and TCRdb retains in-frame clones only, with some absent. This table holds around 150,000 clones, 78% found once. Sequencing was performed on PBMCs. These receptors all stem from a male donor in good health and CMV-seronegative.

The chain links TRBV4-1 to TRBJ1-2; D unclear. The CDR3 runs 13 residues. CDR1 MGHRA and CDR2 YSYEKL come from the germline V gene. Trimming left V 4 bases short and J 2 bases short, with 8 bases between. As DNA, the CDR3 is TGCGCCAGCAGCCGGGCACCAAACTATGGCTACACCTTC. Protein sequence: CASSRAPNYGYTF.

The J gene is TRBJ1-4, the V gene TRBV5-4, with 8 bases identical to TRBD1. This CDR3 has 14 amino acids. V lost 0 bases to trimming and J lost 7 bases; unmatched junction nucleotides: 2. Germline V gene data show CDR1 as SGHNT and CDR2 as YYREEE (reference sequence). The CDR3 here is CASSLDRGSEKLFF. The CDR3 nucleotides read TGTGCCAGCAGCTTGGACAGGGGGAGTGAAAAACTGTTTTTT.

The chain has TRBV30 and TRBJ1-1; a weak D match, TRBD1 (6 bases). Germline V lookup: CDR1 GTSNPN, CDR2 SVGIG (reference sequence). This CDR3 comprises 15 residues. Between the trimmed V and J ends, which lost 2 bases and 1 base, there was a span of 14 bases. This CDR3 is CAWSPLTGRNTEAFF. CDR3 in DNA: TGTGCCTGGAGTCCACTCACAGGGCGGAACACTGAAGCTTTCTTT.